The text below deals with one T cell receptor beta chain. Its antigen is as yet unknown. This sample stems from a study of vaccination and CD4 T cells after COVID-19. The overall study: For post-vaccine samples, collection took place a median about 75 days after dose two, ranging from 14 to 241. The authors gave control cultures a CEFX pool, an HIV-1 Nef pool, or no peptide. Findings and caveats of the study: In median terms, SARS-CoV-2-reactive clonotypes went from roughly 22 to 38, a nonsignificant rise.

Germline trimming cut 0 bases from V and 3 bases from J; bases unmatched to any gene: 12. Germline assignment: CDR1 DFQATT and CDR2 SNEGSKA (reference sequence). The CDR3 has 19 residues. The treatment is: roughly nine-day PBMC culture with coronavirus spike peptide pools or control peptides (ViraFEST assay). Samples of CD4+ T cells were obtained from the unexposed donor before the COVID-19 pandemic (2011-2018). As cell numbers allowed, unexposed-donor CD4+ T cells faced SARS-CoV-2 S/N and four cold-coronavirus spikes. Oncomine TCR Beta short-read sequencing was applied to DNA from cultured CD4+ T cells. Cultured CD4+ T cells were the source of extracted genomic DNA. TCRdb used MiXCR to reprocess the PCR reads, holding one entry per CDR3 protein. The sample has about 7,800 distinct CDR3 sequences; 41% are singletons.

The chain uses TRBV20-1 and TRBJ2-3, with 13 nucleotides matching TRBD2. Sequencing used CD4+ T cells from blood, cultured in vitro. The source of this sequence is a human donor in good health. CDR3 loop: CSARDGGGPGLAGTDTQYF. The CDR3 nucleotides read TGCAGTGCTAGAGATGGGGGGGGCCCGGGACTAGCGGGAACAGATACGCAGTATTTT.